Listed here are 21 T cell receptor beta chains from one sample, sequenced in a study of siplizumab effects on memory and regulatory T cells. Sequencing was performed with immunoSEQ multiplex PCR; in TCRdb, only in-frame clones are kept and a portion is missing. The sample consists of around 68,000 clones, approximately 89% of them appearing once. Sample: Tregs sorted from blood. The origin of the receptors is a human donor in good health.

J is TRBJ2-7 and V is TRBV5-1; 8 bases align to TRBD2. From germline, CDR1 is SGHRS and CDR2 YFSETQ. Trimming took 7 bases from V and 2 from J; bases not matched to a gene: 8. The CDR3 contains 14 residues. The CDR3 sequence is CASGVTSGPYEQYF. In DNA form, the CDR3 reads TGCGCCAGCGGTGTTACTAGCGGCCCCTACGAGCAGTACTTC.

The chain combines TRBV5-1 with TRBJ2-1; no definite D call. The CDR3 runs to 15 residues. V was cut by 4 bases and J by 2 bases, with 13 bases left in between. The germline CDR1 and CDR2 sequences are SGHRS and YFSETQ. In DNA form, the CDR3 reads TGCGCCAGCAGCCCTCCGAATGACGCCTACAATGAGCAGTTCTTC. Its protein is CASSPPNDAYNEQFF.

This chain links TRBV2 with TRBJ1-6; D might be TRBD1 (5 bases). The CDR3 loop spans 16 amino acids. Trimming removed 2 bases from V and 5 bases from J, with 13 bases in between. CDR1 SNHLY and CDR2 FYNNEI come from the germline V gene. Written as DNA, the CDR3 is TGTGCCAGCAGTGAAACGCGTTGGGGGAATAATTCACCCCTCCACTTT. Protein: CASSETRWGNNSPLHF.

This chain links TRBV4-3 with TRBJ1-6, with D perhaps matching TRBD1 (5 bases). With 4 bases removed from V and 7 bases from J, the gap between germline ends came to 14 bases. Looked up from germline, CDR1 is LGHNA and CDR2 is YSLEER. CDR3 length equals 15 residues. The CDR3 coding sequence is TGCGCCAGCAGCCGCCGCCAGGGAGGAAATTCACCCCTCCACTTT. It encodes CASSRRQGGNSPLHF.

The rearrangement uses TRBV7-3 and TRBJ1-1; 9 positions match TRBD1. J gave up 2 bases and V 7 bases, and 5 bases lay outside the gene matches. Germline loops: CDR1 SGHTA, CDR2 FQGTGA. CDR3 length: 14 amino acids. CDR3 region: CASNTGGPNTEAFF. CDR3 DNA sequence: TGTGCCAGCAACACAGGGGGCCCAAACACTGAAGCTTTCTTT.

The V call is TRBV6-5, the J call TRBJ2-2; the D gene is possibly TRBD2 (6 bases). Germline CDR1 reads MNHEY; CDR2 reads SVGAGI. V was pared by 7 bases and J by 0 bases, with 12 bases between. CDR3 length: 15 amino acids. CDR3 in DNA: TGTGCCAGCACCGCTAGCGTAACGAACACCGGGGAGCTGTTTTTT. It translates to CASTASVTNTGELFF.

V and J are TRBV6-6 and TRBJ1-1; D is undetermined. V gave up 2 bases and J gave up 3 bases, with 13 bases separating them. There are 15 residues in the CDR3. Germline CDR1 reads MNHNY; CDR2 reads SVGAGI (reference sequence). The CDR3: CASSYQGVGYTEAFF. CDR3 nucleotides: TGTGCCAGCAGTTACCAAGGAGTGGGTTACACTGAAGCTTTCTTT.

The chain employs TRBV30 and TRBJ2-2, with 12 bases fitting TRBD2. The V gene's germline CDR1 is GTSNPN and CDR2 SVGIG (reference sequence). The ends lost 0 bases at V and 9 bases at J; junction bases unmatched: 11. The CDR3 is made up of 17 amino acids. The CDR3 nucleotides are TGTGCCTGGAGTGTACGGCCTAGCGGGAGGGCCTTCAGGGAGCTGTTTTTT. Translated, it gives CAWSVRPSGRAFRELFF.

This rearrangement joins TRBV15 to TRBJ2-4, with 8 positions matching TRBD1. This CDR3 spans 17 amino acids. V was clipped by 1 base and J by 2 bases; unmatched bases: 7. The V gene's germline CDR1 is LNHNV and CDR2 YYDKDF (reference sequence). CDR3 region: CATSRGGQGRSKNIQYF. In DNA, the CDR3 is TGTGCCACCAGCAGAGGTGGACAGGGCAGGTCCAAAAACATTCAGTACTTC.

CDR3 protein: CASSLDGTRQETQYF. The CDR3 coding sequence is TGTGCCAGCAGCTTAGATGGGACTCGCCAAGAGACCCAGTACTTC. The chain is built from TRBV7-2 and TRBJ2-5; maybe TRBD2 (6 bases). Trimming cost V 1 base and J 1 base, with 10 bases left between them. CDR3 length equals 15 residues. The germline CDR1 and CDR2 sequences are SGHTA and FQGNSA.

The chain is built from TRBV10-3 and TRBJ2-3, with a possible D match to TRBD1 (6 bases). CDR3 length: 17 amino acids. The germline V gene encodes CDR1 ENHRY and CDR2 SYGVKD. Trimming took off 6 bases at V and 0 bases at J, with 19 bases between the two ends. This CDR3 reads CAISLYRGRGSTDTQYF. In DNA form, the CDR3 reads TGTGCCATCAGCCTCTATCGGGGCAGGGGAAGCACAGATACGCAGTATTTT.

V gene TRBV11-3 combines with J gene TRBJ2-1, with unresolved D. Trimming took off 0 bases at V and 5 bases at J, with 14 bases between the two ends. CDR3 length equals 16 residues. Germline lookup yields CDR1 SGHNT and CDR2 YENEEA. CDR3 protein: CASSLDRASGDNEQFF. The CDR3, as DNA: TGTGCCAGCAGCTTAGATAGGGCTAGTGGCGACAATGAGCAGTTCTTC.

This rearrangement joins TRBV5-1 to TRBJ2-7; TRBD1 agrees at 8 bases. The germline CDR1 and CDR2 sequences are SGHRS and YFSETQ. The CDR3 loop spans 15 amino acids. V was clipped by 1 base and J by 7 bases; unmatched bases: 10. The CDR3 DNA reads as TGCGCCAGCAGCTTGACTGTCCAGGGGGCAGGAGAGCAGTACTTC. It codes for CASSLTVQGAGEQYF.

The chain joins TRBV11-3 to TRBJ1-1, with D hard to call. The germline V and J ends were trimmed by 1 base and 3 bases, with 6 bases remaining between them. The CDR3 is 13 amino acids. CDR1 is SGHNT and CDR2 is YENEEA in the germline V gene. The CDR3 here is CASSLVMDTEAFF. CDR3 DNA: TGTGCCAGCAGCTTAGTGATGGACACTGAAGCTTTCTTT.

V and J are TRBV9 and TRBJ1-3; D ambiguous. V was clipped by 0 bases and J by 0 bases, with 13 bases between them. Germline V gene sequence: CDR1 SGDLS, CDR2 YYNGEE. This CDR3 region has 17 residues. The CDR3 reads CASSVVGLPSSGNTIYF. The CDR3, as DNA: TGTGCCAGCAGCGTAGTTGGTCTCCCCTCCTCTGGAAACACCATATATTTT.

The chain couples TRBV5-4 to TRBJ1-1; no clear D. Trimming stripped 4 bases from V and 3 bases from J, with 10 bases between. The CDR3 loop spans 13 amino acids. Looked up from germline, CDR1 is SGHNT and CDR2 is YYREEE (reference sequence). In DNA, the CDR3 is TGTGCCAGCAGCGTTACTTGGGACACTGAAGCTTTCTTT. Encoded protein: CASSVTWDTEAFF.

CDR3 nucleotides: TGCGCCAGCAGCCAAATTCCCGCCGGGACTAGCGGGAGCTACGAGCAGTACTTC. Protein sequence: CASSQIPAGTSGSYEQYF. The chain has TRBV4-3 and TRBJ2-7, with TRBD2 matching over 14 bases. After removal of 2 bases from V and 3 bases from J, the junction contained 9 bases not matched to a gene. CDR1 LGHNA and CDR2 YSLEER come from the germline V gene. CDR3 size: 18 residues.

This sequence joins TRBV30 and TRBJ1-3; D gene uncertain. Germline V lookup: CDR1 GTSNPN, CDR2 SVGIG (reference sequence). CDR3 length equals 14 residues. Trimming left V 3 bases short and J 0 bases short, with 9 bases between. Here the CDR3 reads CAWSALNSGNTIYF. The CDR3 DNA is TGTGCCTGGAGCGCCCTGAACTCTGGAAACACCATATATTTT.

J is TRBJ1-4 and V is TRBV5-6, with TRBD1 matching 8 bases. The CDR3 length is 14 residues. Germline V gives CDR1 SGHDT, CDR2 YYEEEE. V trimming: 3 bases; J trimming: 7 bases; junction bases outside the gene matches: 5. CDR3 DNA sequence: TGTGCCAGCAGCTCCCGGACAGGGACTGAAAAACTGTTTTTT. Translation gives CASSSRTGTEKLFF.

The genes are TRBV19 and TRBJ2-4, with 7 bases identical to TRBD1. The germline CDR1 and CDR2 sequences are LNHDA and SQIVND (reference sequence). Losses at the gene ends were 3 bases for V and 9 bases for J; bases not matched to a gene: 5. The length of the CDR3 is 13 residues. The CDR3 is CASSIAGGGIQYF. CDR3 sequence (DNA): TGTGCCAGTAGTATTGCAGGGGGTGGCATTCAGTACTTC. The whole variable domain, remainder taken from reference TRBV19 and TRBJ2-4, is DGGITQSPKYLFRKEGQNVTLSCEQNLNHDAMYWYRQDPGQGLRLIYYSQIVNDFQKGDIAEGYSVSREKKESFPLTVTSAQKNPTAFYLCASSIAGGGIQYFGAGTRLSVL.

The V and J genes are TRBV2 and TRBJ1-2; TRBD1 is a possible D gene (5 bases). Trimming stripped 2 bases from V and 4 bases from J, with 8 bases between. Germline assignment: CDR1 SNHLY and CDR2 FYNNEI. The CDR3 loop spans 13 amino acids. CDR3 residues: CASSEPTGYGYTF. CDR3 DNA: TGTGCCAGCAGTGAACCCACAGGCTATGGCTACACCTTC.